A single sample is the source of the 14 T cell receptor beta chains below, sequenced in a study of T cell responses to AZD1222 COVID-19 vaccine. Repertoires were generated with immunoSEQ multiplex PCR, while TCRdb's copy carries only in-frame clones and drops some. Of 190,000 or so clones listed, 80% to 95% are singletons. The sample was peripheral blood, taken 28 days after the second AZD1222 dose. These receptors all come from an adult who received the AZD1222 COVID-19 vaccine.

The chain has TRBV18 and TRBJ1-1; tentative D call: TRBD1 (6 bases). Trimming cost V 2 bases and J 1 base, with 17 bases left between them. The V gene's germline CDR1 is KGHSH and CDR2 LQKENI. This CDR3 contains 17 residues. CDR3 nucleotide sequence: TGTGCCAGCTCACCATCTCGAGCGGGGGCGTCGAACACTGAAGCTTTCTTT. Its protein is CASSPSRAGASNTEAFF.

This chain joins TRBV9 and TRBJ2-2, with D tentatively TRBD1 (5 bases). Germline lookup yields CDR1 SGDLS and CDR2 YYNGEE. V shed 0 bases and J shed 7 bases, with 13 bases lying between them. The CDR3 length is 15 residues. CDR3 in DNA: TGTGCCAGCAGCGTAGGGAACAGGAATGGCGGGGAGCTGTTTTTT. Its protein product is CASSVGNRNGGELFF. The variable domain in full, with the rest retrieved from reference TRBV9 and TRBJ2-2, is DSGVTQTPKHLITATGQRVTLRCSPRSGDLSVYWYQQSLDQGLQFLIQYYNGEERAKGNILERFSAQQFPDLHSELNLSSLELGDSALYFCASSVGNRNGGELFFGEGSRLTVL.

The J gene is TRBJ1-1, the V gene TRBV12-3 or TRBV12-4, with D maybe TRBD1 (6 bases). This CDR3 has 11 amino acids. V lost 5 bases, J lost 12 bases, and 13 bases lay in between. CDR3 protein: CASSLGGVTFF. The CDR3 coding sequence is TGTGCCAGCAGTCTAGGGGGTGTAACTTTCTTT.

CDR3 DNA: TGTGCCAGCCCAGGACGGCCGAACACTGAAGCTTTCTTT. Residues: CASPGRPNTEAFF. V gene TRBV2 combines with J gene TRBJ1-1; D remains ambiguous. Per germline, CDR1 SNHLY and CDR2 FYNNEI. V was shortened by 8 bases and J by 1 base, with 11 bases between the two germline ends. The CDR3 length is 13 residues.

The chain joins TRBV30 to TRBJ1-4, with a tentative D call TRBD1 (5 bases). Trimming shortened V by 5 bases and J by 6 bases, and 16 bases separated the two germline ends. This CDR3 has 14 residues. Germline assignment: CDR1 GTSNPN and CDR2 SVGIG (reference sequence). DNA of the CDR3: TGTGCCTGGGGGGACTATCCTCGGGATGAAAAACTGTTTTTT. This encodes CAWGDYPRDEKLFF.

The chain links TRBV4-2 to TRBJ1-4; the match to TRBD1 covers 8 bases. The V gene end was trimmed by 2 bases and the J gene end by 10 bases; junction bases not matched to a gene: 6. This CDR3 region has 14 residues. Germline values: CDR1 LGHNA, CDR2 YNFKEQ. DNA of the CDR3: TGTGCCAGCAGCCAACAGGGGGCCTATGGAAAACTGTTTTTT. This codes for CASSQQGAYGKLFF.

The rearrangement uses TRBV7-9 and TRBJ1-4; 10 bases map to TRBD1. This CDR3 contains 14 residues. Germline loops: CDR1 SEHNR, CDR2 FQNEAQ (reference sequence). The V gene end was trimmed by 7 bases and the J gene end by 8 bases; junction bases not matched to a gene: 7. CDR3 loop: CASTQTGGEEKLFF. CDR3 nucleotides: TGTGCCAGCACCCAGACAGGGGGCGAGGAAAAACTGTTTTTT. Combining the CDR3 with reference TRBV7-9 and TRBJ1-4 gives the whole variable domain DTGVSQNPRHKITKRGQNVTFRCDPISEHNRLYWYRQTLGQGPEFLTYFQNEAQLEKSRLLSDRFSAERPKGSFSTLEIQRTEQGDSAMYLCASTQTGGEEKLFFGSGTQLSVL.

CDR3 nucleotides: TGTGCCACCAGTGAGGGACTAGCGGGGGTAGGAGAGACCCAGTACTTC. Translated, it gives CATSEGLAGVGETQYF. The chain couples TRBV24-1 to TRBJ2-5; 14 nucleotides match TRBD2. Trimming took 4 bases from V and 4 from J; bases not matched to a gene: 4. This CDR3 is 16 amino acids long. Germline CDR1 reads KGHDR; CDR2 reads SFDVKD.

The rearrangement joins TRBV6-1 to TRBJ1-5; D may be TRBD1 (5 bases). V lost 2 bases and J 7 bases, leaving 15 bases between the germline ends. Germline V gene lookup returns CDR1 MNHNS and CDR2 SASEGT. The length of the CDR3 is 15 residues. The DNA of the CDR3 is TGTGCCAGCAGTGAATTCCCGGACACCAGCCAGCCCCAGCATTTT. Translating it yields CASSEFPDTSQPQHF.

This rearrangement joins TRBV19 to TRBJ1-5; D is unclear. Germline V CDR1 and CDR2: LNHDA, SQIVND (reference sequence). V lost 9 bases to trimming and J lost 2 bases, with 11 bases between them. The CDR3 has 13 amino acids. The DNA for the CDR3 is TGTGCCAGCCGCGGAATGGGCAATCAGCCCCAGCATTTT. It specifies CASRGMGNQPQHF.

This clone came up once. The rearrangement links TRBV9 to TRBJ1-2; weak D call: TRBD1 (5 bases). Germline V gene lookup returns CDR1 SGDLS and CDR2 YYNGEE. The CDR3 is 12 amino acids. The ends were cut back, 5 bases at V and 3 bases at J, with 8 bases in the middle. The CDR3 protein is CASRDSYYGYTF. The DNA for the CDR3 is TGTGCCAGCAGAGACAGTTACTATGGCTACACCTTC.

This chain's CDR3 is CATSDRGTAGYTF. DNA of the CDR3: TGTGCCACCAGTGATCGAGGGACAGCGGGCTACACCTTC. The chain recombines TRBV24-1 with TRBJ1-2, with 7 nucleotides matching TRBD1. Unmatched junction bases numbered 5, after V lost 3 bases and J lost 8 bases. Germline values: CDR1 KGHDR, CDR2 SFDVKD. The CDR3 has 13 amino acids.

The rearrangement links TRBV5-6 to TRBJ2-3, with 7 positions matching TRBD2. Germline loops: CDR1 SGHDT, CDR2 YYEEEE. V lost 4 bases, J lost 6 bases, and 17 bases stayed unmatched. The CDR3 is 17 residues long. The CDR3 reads CASSTTTIGPGRDTQYF. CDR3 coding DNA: TGTGCCAGCAGCACCACTACCATAGGACCCGGGAGGGATACGCAGTATTTT.

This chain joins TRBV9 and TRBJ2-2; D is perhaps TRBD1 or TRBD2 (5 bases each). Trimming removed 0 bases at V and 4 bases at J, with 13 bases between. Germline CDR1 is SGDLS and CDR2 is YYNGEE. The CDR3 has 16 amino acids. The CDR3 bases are TGTGCCAGCAGCGTAGGGGGGTTGCGGGTCACCGGGGAGCTGTTTTTT. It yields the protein CASSVGGLRVTGELFF.